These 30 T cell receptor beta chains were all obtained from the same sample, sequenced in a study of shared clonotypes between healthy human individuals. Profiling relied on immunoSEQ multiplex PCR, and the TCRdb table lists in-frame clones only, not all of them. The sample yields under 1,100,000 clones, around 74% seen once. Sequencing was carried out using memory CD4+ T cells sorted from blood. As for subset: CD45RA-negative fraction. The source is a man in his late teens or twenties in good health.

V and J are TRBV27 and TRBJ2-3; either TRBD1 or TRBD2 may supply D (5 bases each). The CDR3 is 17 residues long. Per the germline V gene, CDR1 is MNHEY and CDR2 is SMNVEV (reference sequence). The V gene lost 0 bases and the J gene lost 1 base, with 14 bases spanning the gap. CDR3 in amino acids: CASSLSKFRDGTDTQYF. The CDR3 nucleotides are TGTGCCAGCAGTTTATCGAAATTCAGGGACGGCACAGATACGCAGTATTTT.

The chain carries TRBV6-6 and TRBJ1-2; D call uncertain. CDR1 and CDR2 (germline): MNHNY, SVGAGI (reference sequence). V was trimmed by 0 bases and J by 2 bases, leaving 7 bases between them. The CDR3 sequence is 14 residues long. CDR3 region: CASSYSAPNYGYTF. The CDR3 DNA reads TGTGCCAGCAGTTACTCTGCGCCGAACTATGGCTACACCTTC.

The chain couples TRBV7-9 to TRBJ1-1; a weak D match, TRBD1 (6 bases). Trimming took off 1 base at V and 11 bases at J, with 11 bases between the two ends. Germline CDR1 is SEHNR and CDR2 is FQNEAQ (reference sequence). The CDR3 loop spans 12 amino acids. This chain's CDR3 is CASSLDRVEAFF. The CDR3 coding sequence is TGTGCCAGCAGCTTAGACAGGGTAGAGGCTTTCTTT.

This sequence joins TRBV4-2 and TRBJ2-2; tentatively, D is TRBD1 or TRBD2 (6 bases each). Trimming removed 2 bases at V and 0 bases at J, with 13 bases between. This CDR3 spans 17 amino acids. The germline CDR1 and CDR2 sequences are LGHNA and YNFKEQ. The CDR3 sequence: CASSQPSGGANTGELFF. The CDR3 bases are TGTGCCAGCAGCCAACCCTCCGGGGGCGCGAACACCGGGGAGCTGTTTTTT.

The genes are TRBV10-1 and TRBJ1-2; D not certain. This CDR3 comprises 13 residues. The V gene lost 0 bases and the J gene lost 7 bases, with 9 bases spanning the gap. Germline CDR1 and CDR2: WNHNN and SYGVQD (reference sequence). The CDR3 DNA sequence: TGCGCCAGCAGTGAGTCCCCGGGCAGTGGCTACACCTTC. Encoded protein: CASSESPGSGYTF.

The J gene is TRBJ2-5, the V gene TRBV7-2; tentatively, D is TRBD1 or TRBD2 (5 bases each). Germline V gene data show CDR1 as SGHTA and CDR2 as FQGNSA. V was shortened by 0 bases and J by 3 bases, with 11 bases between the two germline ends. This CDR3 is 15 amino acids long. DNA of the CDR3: TGTGCCAGCAGCTTAGCGGGACGTTCGGAAGAGACCCAGTACTTC. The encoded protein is CASSLAGRSEETQYF. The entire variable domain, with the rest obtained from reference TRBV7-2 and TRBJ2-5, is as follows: GAGVSQSPSNKVTEKGKDVELRCDPISGHTALYWYRQSLGQGLEFLIYFQGNSAPDKSGLPSDRFSAERTGGSVSTLTIQRTQQEDSAVYLCASSLAGRSEETQYFGPGTRLLVL.

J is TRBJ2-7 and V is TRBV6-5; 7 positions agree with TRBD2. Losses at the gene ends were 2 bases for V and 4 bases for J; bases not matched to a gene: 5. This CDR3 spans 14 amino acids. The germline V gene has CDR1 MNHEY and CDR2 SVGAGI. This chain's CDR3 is CASSYRGVGYEQYF. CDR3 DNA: TGTGCCAGCAGTTACCGGGGGGTCGGGTACGAGCAGTACTTC.

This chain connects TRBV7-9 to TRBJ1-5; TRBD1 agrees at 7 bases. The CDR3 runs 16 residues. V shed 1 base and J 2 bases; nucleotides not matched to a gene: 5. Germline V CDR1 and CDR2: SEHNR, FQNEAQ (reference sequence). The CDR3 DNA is TGTGCCAGCAGCTTAGAAAAGGGACAGCGCAATCAGCCCCAGCATTTT. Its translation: CASSLEKGQRNQPQHF.

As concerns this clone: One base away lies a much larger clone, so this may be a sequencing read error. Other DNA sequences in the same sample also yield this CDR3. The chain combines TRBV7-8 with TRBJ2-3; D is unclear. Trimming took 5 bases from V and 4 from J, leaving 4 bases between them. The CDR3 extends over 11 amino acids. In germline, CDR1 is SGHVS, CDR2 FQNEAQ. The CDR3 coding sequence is TGTGCCAGCAGCCCAGCAGATACGCAGTATTTT. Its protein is CASSPADTQYF.

CDR3 amino acids: CASSSSRGPNYGYTF. Here the CDR3 DNA reads TGTGCCAGCAGTTCTTCTAGAGGGCCTAACTATGGCTACACCTTC. The rearrangement links TRBV6-5 to TRBJ1-2; D remains ambiguous. Trimming stripped 4 bases from V and 0 bases from J, with 12 bases between. This CDR3 is 15 amino acids long. The germline V gene has CDR1 MNHEY and CDR2 SVGAGI.

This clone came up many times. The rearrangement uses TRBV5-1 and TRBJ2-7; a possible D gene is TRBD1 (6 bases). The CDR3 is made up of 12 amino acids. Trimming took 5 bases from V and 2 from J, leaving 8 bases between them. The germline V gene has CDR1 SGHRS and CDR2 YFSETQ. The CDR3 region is CASRQGAYEQYF. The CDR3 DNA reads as TGCGCCAGCAGACAGGGCGCCTACGAGCAGTACTTC.

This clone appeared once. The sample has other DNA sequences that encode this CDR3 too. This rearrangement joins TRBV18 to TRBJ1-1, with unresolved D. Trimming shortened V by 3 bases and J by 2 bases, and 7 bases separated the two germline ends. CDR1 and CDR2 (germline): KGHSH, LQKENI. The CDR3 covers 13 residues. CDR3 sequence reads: CASSPQVNTEAFF. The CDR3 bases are TGTGCCAGCTCACCCCAGGTAAACACTGAAGCTTTCTTT.

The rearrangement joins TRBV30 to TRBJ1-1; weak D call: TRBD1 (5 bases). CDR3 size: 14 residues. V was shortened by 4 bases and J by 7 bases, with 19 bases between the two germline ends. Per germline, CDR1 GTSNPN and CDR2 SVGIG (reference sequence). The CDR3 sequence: CAWNIFWRGGEAFF. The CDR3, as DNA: TGTGCCTGGAACATCTTCTGGAGGGGCGGTGAAGCTTTCTTT.

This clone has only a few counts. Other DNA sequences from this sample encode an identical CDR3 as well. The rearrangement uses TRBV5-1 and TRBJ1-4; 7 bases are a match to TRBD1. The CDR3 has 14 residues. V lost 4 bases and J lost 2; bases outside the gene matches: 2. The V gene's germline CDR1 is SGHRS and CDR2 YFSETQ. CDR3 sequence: CASSEQGTNEKLFF. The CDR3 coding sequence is TGCGCCAGCAGCGAACAGGGGACTAATGAAAAACTGTTTTTT.

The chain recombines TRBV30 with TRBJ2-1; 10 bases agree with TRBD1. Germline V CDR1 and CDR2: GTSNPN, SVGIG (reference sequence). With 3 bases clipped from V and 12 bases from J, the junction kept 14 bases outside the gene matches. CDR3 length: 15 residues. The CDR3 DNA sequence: TGTGCCTGGAGCCTGGGGGGACAGGGGATGCTTGGGCAGTTCTTC. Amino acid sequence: CAWSLGGQGMLGQFF.

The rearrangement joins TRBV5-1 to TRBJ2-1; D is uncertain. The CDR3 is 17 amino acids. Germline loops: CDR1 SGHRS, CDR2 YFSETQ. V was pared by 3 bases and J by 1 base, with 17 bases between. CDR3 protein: CASSSVPQGVSYNEQFF. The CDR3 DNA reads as TGCGCCAGCAGCTCCGTCCCACAAGGCGTATCCTACAATGAGCAGTTCTTC.

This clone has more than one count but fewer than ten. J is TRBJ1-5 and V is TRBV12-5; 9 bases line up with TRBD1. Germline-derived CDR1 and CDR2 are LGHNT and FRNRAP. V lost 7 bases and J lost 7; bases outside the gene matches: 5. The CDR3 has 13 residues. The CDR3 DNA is TGTGCTAGTGAGGGACAGGGCGGGCAGCCCCAGCATTTT. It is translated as CASEGQGGQPQHF.

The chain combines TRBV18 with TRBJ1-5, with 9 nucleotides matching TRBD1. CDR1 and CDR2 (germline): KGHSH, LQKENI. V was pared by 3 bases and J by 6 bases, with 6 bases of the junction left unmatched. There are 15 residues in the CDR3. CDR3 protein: CASSPQQGASQPQHF. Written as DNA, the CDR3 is TGTGCCAGCTCACCCCAACAGGGGGCAAGTCAGCCCCAGCATTTT.

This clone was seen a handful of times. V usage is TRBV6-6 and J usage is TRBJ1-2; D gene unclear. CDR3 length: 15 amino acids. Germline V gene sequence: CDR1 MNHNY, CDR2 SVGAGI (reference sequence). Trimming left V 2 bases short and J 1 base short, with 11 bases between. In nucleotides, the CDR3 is TGTGCCAGCAGTTACCGTACGGCCTATAACTATGGCTACACCTTC. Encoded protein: CASSYRTAYNYGYTF.

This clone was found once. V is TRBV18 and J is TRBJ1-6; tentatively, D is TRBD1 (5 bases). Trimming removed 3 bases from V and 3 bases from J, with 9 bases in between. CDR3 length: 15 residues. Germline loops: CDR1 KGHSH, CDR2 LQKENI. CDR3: CASSPQGDYNSPLHF. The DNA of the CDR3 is TGTGCCAGCTCACCCCAGGGAGACTATAATTCACCCCTCCACTTT.

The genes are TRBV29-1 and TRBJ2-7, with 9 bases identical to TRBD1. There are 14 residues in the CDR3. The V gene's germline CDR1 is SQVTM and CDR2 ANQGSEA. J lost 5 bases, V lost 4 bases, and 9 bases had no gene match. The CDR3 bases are TGCAGCGTTGCACAGGGGGCAACCCTCCACGAGCAGTACTTC. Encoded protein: CSVAQGATLHEQYF.

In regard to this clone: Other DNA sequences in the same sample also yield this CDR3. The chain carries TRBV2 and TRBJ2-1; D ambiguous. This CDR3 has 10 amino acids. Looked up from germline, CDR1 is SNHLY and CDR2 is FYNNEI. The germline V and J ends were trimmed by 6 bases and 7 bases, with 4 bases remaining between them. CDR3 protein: CASRINEQFF. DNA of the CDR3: TGTGCCAGCAGGATAAATGAGCAGTTCTTC.

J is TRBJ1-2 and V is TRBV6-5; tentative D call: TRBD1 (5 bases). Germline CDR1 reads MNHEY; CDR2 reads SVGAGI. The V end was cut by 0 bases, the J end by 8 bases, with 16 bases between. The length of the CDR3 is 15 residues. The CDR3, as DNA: TGTGCCAGCAGTTACTCGAAAAGTTCGGGGCTGGGCTACACCTTC. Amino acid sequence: CASSYSKSSGLGYTF.

In nucleotides, the CDR3 is TGTGCCAGCAGCGTAGGGACGACAGGAAACTATGGCTACACCTTC. This translates into CASSVGTTGNYGYTF. The rearrangement uses TRBV9 and TRBJ1-2; D may be TRBD1 (6 bases). CDR1 and CDR2 from the germline V gene are SGDLS and YYNGEE. Trimming stripped 0 bases from V and 2 bases from J, with 11 bases between. CDR3 size: 15 residues.

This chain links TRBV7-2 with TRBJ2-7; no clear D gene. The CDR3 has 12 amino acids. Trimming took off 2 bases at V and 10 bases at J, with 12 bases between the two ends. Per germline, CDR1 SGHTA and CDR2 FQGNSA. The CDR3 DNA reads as TGTGCCAGCAGCTTAAGCCCGGGCTCCCAGTACTTC. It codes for CASSLSPGSQYF.

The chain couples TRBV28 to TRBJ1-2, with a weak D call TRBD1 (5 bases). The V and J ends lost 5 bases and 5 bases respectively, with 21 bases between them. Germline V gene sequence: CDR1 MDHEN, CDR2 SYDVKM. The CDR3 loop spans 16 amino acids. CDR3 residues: CASSLPGLTAVYGYTF. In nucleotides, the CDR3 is TGTGCCAGCAGTCTCCCCGGTCTGACAGCCGTTTATGGCTACACCTTC.

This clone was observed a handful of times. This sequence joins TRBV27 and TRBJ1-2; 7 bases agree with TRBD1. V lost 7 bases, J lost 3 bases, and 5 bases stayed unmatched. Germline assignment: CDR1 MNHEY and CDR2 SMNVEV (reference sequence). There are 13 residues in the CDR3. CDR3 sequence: CASKIDRDYGYTF. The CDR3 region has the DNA TGTGCCAGCAAAATCGACAGGGACTATGGCTACACCTTC.

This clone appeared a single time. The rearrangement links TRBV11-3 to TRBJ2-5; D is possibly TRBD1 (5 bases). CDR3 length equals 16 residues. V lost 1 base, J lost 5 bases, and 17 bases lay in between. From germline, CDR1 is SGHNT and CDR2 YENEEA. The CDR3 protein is CASSLGRWGVEETQYF. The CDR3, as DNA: TGTGCCAGCAGCTTAGGCCGGTGGGGCGTGGAGGAGACCCAGTACTTC.

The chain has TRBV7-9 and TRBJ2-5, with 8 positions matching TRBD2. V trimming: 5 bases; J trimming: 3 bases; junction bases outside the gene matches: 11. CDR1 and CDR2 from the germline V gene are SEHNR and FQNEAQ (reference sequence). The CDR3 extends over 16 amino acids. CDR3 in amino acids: CASSPFRGGLEETQYF. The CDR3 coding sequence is TGTGCCAGCAGCCCTTTCCGCGGGGGGCTGGAAGAGACCCAGTACTTC. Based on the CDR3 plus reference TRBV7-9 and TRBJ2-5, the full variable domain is DTGVSQNPRHKITKRGQNVTFRCDPISEHNRLYWYRQTLGQGPEFLTYFQNEAQLEKSRLLSDRFSAERPKGSFSTLEIQRTEQGDSAMYLCASSPFRGGLEETQYFGPGTRLLVL.

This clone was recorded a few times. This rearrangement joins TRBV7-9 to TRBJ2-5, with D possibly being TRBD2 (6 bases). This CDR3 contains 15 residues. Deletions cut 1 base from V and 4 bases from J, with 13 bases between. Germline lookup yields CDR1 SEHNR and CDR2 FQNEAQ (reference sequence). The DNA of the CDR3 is TGTGCCAGCAGCTTAGGCGTTGGGAGGCTAGAGACCCAGTACTTC. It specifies CASSLGVGRLETQYF.